Sequencing of this T cell receptor beta chain was carried out in a study of cytomegalovirus exposure and HLA in healthy donors. Study outcomes and limitations: The study designated about 180 TCR beta chains cytomegalovirus-associated. Reportedly, cytomegalovirus status was diagnosed with high sensitivity and specificity. Donors belonging to an Asian-associated ancestry cluster reportedly showed fewer N-insertions in productive TCRs than the 666-donor mean, according to what a later analysis found.

This clone appeared a few times. Its antigen is currently unknown. Vbeta (60) and Jbeta (13) primers were used in the PCR. Only in-frame clones appear in the TCRdb table, and some are missing; sequencing was by immunoSEQ multiplex PCR. The table has about 120,000 clones, over 70% seen once. Germline V gives CDR1 SGHRS, CDR2 YFSETQ. The CDR3 is 16 amino acids. V shed 0 bases and J 4 bases; nucleotides not matched to a gene: 8. This rearrangement joins TRBV5-1 to TRBJ1-1; 8 bases line up with TRBD1. The receptor's source is a woman aged 18-29 years in good health and CMV-seronegative. The specimen was PBMCs. CDR3 amino acids: CASSLGGQGAGTEAFF. CDR3 nucleotides: TGCGCCAGCAGCTTGGGAGGACAGGGCGCTGGCACTGAAGCTTTCTTT.